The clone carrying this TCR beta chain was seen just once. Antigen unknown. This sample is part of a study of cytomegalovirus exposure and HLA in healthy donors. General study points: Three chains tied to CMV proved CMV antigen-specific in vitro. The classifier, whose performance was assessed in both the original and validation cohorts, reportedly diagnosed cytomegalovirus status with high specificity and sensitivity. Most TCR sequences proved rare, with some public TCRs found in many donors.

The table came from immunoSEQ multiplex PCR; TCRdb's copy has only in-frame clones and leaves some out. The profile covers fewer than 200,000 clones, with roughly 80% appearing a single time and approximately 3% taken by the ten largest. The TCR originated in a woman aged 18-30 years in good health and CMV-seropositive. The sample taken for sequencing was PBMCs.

In nucleotides, the CDR3 is TGTGCCAGCAGTTTAAGTGGGCGTACCTACGAGCAGTACTTC. Its translation: CASSLSGRTYEQYF. V usage is TRBV27 and J usage is TRBJ2-7; no clear D. The CDR3 runs to 14 residues. Germline V gene sequence: CDR1 MNHEY, CDR2 SMNVEV (reference sequence). Trimming removed 2 bases at V and 2 bases at J, with 10 bases between.